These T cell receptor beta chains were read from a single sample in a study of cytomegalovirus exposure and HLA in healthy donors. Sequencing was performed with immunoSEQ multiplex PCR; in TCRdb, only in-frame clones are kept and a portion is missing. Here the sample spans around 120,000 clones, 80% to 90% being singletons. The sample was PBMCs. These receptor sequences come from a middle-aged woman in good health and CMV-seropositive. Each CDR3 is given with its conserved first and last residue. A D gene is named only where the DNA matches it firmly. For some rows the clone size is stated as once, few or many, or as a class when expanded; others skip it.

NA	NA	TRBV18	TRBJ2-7	TGTGCCAGCTCACCACAGAGCGGAGACCCGCCCGAGCAGTACTTC	CASSPQSGDPPEQYF
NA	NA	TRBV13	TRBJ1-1	TGTGCCAGCAGCTCGGGCCGGGACACGGAAGAAGCTTTCTTT	CASSSGRDTEEAFF
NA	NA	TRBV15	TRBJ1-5	TGTGCCACCAGCAGCCTCCCCCCACACACCGATCAGCCCCAGCATTTT	CATSSLPPHTDQPQHF
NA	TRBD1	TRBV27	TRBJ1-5	TGTGCCAGCAGTTTATCGTGGAGGGGGCGAGGTCAGCCCCAGCATTTT	CASSLSWRGRGQPQHF
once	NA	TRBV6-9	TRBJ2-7	TGTGCCAGCAGTTCCCGCCCGACTCACTACGAGCAGTACTTC	CASSSRPTHYEQYF
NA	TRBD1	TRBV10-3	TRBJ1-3	TGTGCCATCAGTGAGCGACAGGGGGCACGTGGAAACACCATATATTTT	CAISERQGARGNTIYF
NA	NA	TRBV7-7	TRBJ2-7	TGTGCTAGCAGCTTAAACAGGGCGGCGGGCGAGCAGTACTTC	CASSLNRAAGEQYF
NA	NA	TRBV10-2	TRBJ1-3	TGCGCCAGCACCCTGAACCCAGACTCTGGAAACACCATATATTTT	CASTLNPDSGNTIYF
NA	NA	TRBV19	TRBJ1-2	TGTGCCGCGGGGACCTATGGCTACACCTTC	CAAGTYGYTF
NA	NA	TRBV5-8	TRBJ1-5	TGTGCCAGCAGCTCCAAGCCGGGAGGGGCTCAGCCCCAGCATTTT	CASSSKPGGAQPQHF
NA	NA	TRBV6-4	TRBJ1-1	TGTGCCAGCTCTACAGGGTATGACACTGAAGCTTTCTTT	CASSTGYDTEAFF
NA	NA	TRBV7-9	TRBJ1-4	TGTGCCAGCAGCTTAGCGAGAGCTAATGAAAAACTGTTTTTT	CASSLARANEKLFF
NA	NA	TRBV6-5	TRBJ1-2	TGTGCCAGCAGTTACACAGTGAACCGTAACTATGGCTACACCTTC	CASSYTVNRNYGYTF
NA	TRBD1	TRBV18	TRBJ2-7	TGTGCCAGCTCACCTCGGACAGGAACTACGGGGGAGCAGTACTTC	CASSPRTGTTGEQYF
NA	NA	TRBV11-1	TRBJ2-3	TGTGCCAGCAGCTTAGCCACCTACGGGAAACAGTATTTT	CASSLATYGKQYF
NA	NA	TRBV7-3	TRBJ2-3	TGTGCCAGCAGCCCCAATGCGGTACTCACAGATACGCAGTATTTT	CASSPNAVLTDTQYF
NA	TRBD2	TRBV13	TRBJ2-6	TGTGCCAGCAGCGCCGCTAGCGGGACACAAGGCGTCCTGACTTTC	CASSAASGTQGVLTF
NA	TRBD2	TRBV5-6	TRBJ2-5	TGTGCCAGCAGCGTCGGACTAGCGGGGGGGCCAATACAAGAGACCCAGTACTTC	CASSVGLAGGPIQETQYF
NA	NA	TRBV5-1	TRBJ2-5	TGCGCCAGCAGCCAACGATCCATTCGGAGCCAAGAGACCCAGTACTTC	CASSQRSIRSQETQYF
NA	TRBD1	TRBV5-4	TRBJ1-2	TGTGCCAGCAGCTTGGTTTCCCGGGACAGGGGAGGCTACACCTTC	CASSLVSRDRGGYTF
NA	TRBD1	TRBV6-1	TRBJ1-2	TGTGCCAGCAGTGAACCGGGGGCAGGGGGACTCCCGATGGGCTACACCTTC	CASSEPGAGGLPMGYTF
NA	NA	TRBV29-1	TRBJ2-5	TGCAGCGTTGATAGGTTCGGGGAACGGGAAGCTCTTCAAGAGACCCAGTACTTC	CSVDRFGEREALQETQYF
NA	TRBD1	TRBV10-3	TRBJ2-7	TGTGCCATCAGTGAACCAGACAGGGAACGCGAGCAGTACTTC	CAISEPDREREQYF
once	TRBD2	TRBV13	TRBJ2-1	TGTGCCAGCAGCACAAGCGGGGGGCTGTACAATGAGCAGTTCTTC	CASSTSGGLYNEQFF
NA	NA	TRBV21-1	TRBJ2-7	TGTGCCAGCAGTAGTGTGGACAGCGAGGCCTCCTCCTACGAGCAGTACTTC	CASSSVDSEASSYEQYF
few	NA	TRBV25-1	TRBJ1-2	TGTGCCAGCAGTGACGTCAAGACAGGCTTCTATGGCTACACCTTC	CASSDVKTGFYGYTF
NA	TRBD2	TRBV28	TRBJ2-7	TGTGCCAGCAGTTCCCCTAGCGGGGAATTCTACGAGCAGTACTTC	CASSSPSGEFYEQYF
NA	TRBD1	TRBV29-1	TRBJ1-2	TGCAGCGTTGTAGCAGGGGGCTATGGCTACACCTTC	CSVVAGGYGYTF
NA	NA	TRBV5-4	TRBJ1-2	TGTGCCAGCAGCTTGGGGGCAGGCTTAGGCTATGGCTACACCTTC	CASSLGAGLGYGYTF
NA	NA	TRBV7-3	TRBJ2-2	TGTGCCAGCAGCTTAAACTCCCAACCAGGGAAGGTGACCGGGGAGCTGTTTTTT	CASSLNSQPGKVTGELFF
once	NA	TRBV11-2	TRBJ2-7	TGTGCCAGCAGCATGGGGAGCGGGGAGCAGTACTTC	CASSMGSGEQYF
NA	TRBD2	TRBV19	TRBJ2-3	TGTGCCAGTAGTATAGGCGGGAGGGACGGAGATACGCAGTATTTT	CASSIGGRDGDTQYF
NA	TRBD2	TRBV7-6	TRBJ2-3	TGTGCCAGCAGCTTAGAGCCTAGCGGGAGGGCCACAGATACGCAGTATTTT	CASSLEPSGRATDTQYF
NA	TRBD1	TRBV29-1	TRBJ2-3	TGCAGCGTGGACCGGACAGGGGAGGATACGCAGTATTTT	CSVDRTGEDTQYF
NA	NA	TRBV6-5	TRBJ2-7	TGTGCCAGCAGTTACCAAAGGGGGGGGGAGCAGTACTTC	CASSYQRGGEQYF
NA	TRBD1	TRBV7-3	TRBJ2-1	TGTGCCAGCAGCTTAGACAGGGGGCCTTACAATGAGCAGTTCTTC	CASSLDRGPYNEQFF
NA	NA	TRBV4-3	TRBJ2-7	TGCGCCAGCAGCCAAGTGCTCAGGGAAGTCCCCTTATTCGGCGAGCAGTACTTC	CASSQVLREVPLFGEQYF
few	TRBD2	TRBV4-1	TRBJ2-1	TGCGCCAGCAGCCGAGTACTAGCGGGAAGCTACAATGAGCAGTTCTTC	CASSRVLAGSYNEQFF
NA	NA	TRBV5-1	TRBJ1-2	TGCGCCAGCAGAACGGGCGGCCAGGGCCATGGCTACACCTTC	CASRTGGQGHGYTF
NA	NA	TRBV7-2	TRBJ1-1	TGTGCCAGCGCCTCCTCGGAGCTTGAAGCTTTCTTT	CASASSELEAFF
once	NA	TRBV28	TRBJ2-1	TGTGCCAGCAGTTCGGGACTCTCCTACAATGAGCAGTTCTTC	CASSSGLSYNEQFF
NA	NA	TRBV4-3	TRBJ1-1	TGCGCCAGCAGCCAAGTGGGAGGTATGAACACTGAAGCTTTCTTT	CASSQVGGMNTEAFF
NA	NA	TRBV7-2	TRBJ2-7	TGTGCCAGCAGCCCACAAGGGAGTGACTCCTACGAGCAGTACTTC	CASSPQGSDSYEQYF
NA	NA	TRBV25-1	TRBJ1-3	TGTGCCAGCAGTGACCCAACCTCCACAGGGTACTCTGGAAACACCATATATTTT	CASSDPTSTGYSGNTIYF
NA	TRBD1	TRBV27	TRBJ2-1	TGTGCCAGCAGTCTGGGGGGACAGGGGTACAATGAGCAGTTCTTC	CASSLGGQGYNEQFF
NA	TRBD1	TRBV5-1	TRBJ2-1	TGCGCCAGCAGCTCAGAACCGGGACAGGGTTACAATGAGCAGTTCTTC	CASSSEPGQGYNEQFF
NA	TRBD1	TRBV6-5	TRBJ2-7	TGTGCCAGCAGTCCCCGGGACAGGGATTACGACGAGCAGTACTTC	CASSPRDRDYDEQYF